This TCR beta chain was documented in a study of response to subunit inactivated influenza vaccine. Each CDR3 protein is one row after TCRdb ran MiXCR on the RT-PCR reads. The sample yields around 540,000 distinct CDR3 sequences, around 11% seen once. This clonotype was counted between two and nine times. Its matching antigen is unknown. Study-level points and caveats: Authors proposed each seasonal influenza vaccination draws in few new T cells.

Material: PBMCs from blood, obtained on the day of vaccination. The TCR sequence derives from a man aged 45-65 years who received an inactivated influenza vaccine.

CDR3 sequence reads: CASSSGPEMADEKLFF. In nucleotides, the CDR3 is TGTGCCAGCAGTTCGGGGCCAGAGATGGCGGATGAAAAACTGTTTTTT. The rearrangement uses TRBV12-3 or TRBV12-4 and TRBJ1-4; D is perhaps TRBD1 (5 bases). The V gene lost 4 bases and the J gene lost 6 bases, with 18 bases spanning the gap. The CDR3 sequence is 16 residues long.